These 9 T cell receptor beta chains came from one sample sequenced in a study of vaccination effects on CD4 cells after COVID-19. These TCRs are of unknown antigen specificity. Cells that had been cultured for approximately eleven days were the source of isolated CD4+ T cells. Method: immunoSEQ multiplex PCR; TCRdb's copy keeps in-frame clones and lacks some. The sample includes more than 40,000 clones, about three quarters seen only once; the top ten take about 12%. The starting material was CD4+ T cells from PBMCs cultured without peptide, obtained before COVID-19 vaccination. The receptors originated from a human donor who had a prior SARS-CoV-2 infection.

The chain carries TRBV5-1 and TRBJ2-3, with D unclear. This CDR3 is built from 17 residues. CDR1 is SGHRS, CDR2 YFSETQ, per germline. Trimming stripped 5 bases from V and 4 bases from J, with 23 bases between. The CDR3 loop reads CASRPRLWALSADTQYF. The CDR3 DNA follows: TGCGCCAGCAGGCCCCGACTTTGGGCATTGAGCGCAGATACGCAGTATTTT.

This chain uses TRBV5-6 with TRBJ2-7; 8 bases align to TRBD2. The CDR3 is 15 residues long. Losses at the gene ends were 2 bases for V and 6 bases for J; bases not matched to a gene: 10. Looked up from germline, CDR1 is SGHDT and CDR2 is YYEEEE. CDR3 nucleotides: TGTGCCAGCAGCTTTCGGGGGGGCGCATCTGGCGAGCAGTACTTC. Its protein is CASSFRGGASGEQYF.

This chain links TRBV5-1 with TRBJ1-6; D might be TRBD1 (5 bases). Germline V gives CDR1 SGHRS, CDR2 YFSETQ. V lost 0 bases and J 9 bases, leaving 16 bases between the germline ends. CDR3 length: 16 residues. CDR3 sequence: CASSLAVATQGSPLHF. DNA for the CDR3: TGCGCCAGCAGCTTGGCCGTGGCCACCCAGGGTTCACCCCTCCACTTT.

About this clone: The junction shows a germline mismatch at one end, possibly a read error. The chain has TRBV30 and TRBJ2-7, with TRBD1 identical over 8 bases. This CDR3 is built from 14 residues. CDR1 is GTSNPN, CDR2 SVGIG, per germline (reference sequence). The DNA for the CDR3 is TGTGCCTGGAATACCGGGACAGGTTCCTCCGAGCAGTACTTC. It codes for CAWNTGTGSSEQYF.

The rearrangement uses TRBV4-3 and TRBJ2-7, with 9 bases fitting TRBD2. CDR3 length: 13 amino acids. Trimming removed 4 bases from V and 7 bases from J; junction bases left unmatched: 5. Germline values: CDR1 LGHNA, CDR2 YSLEER. The chain's CDR3 is CASSPQAGGEQYF. As DNA, the CDR3 is TGCGCCAGCAGCCCCCAGGCGGGGGGGGAGCAGTACTTC.

The gene calls are TRBV19 and TRBJ1-5; TRBD1 aligns across 7 bases. The junction had 7 bases not matched to a gene; V was cut back by 1 base and J by 1 base. From germline, CDR1 is LNHDA and CDR2 SQIVND (reference sequence). CDR3 length: 17 amino acids. The CDR3 protein is CASSIGRGVVSNQPQHF. Here the CDR3 DNA reads TGTGCCAGTAGTATAGGCAGGGGGGTCGTAAGCAATCAGCCCCAGCATTTT.

The CDR3 DNA reads as TGTGCCAGCAGCTTGGCCGCTAATAAGGTCGGTGGGGCCAACGTCCTGACTTTC. Its protein product is CASSLAANKVGGANVLTF. This sequence joins TRBV5-8 and TRBJ2-6; no clear D gene. V lost 0 bases to trimming and J lost 3 bases, with 16 bases between them. Germline assignment: CDR1 SGHTS and CDR2 YDEGEE. This CDR3 contains 18 residues.

The genes are TRBV14 and TRBJ2-7, with 8 nucleotides matching TRBD1. Germline values: CDR1 SGHDN, CDR2 FVKESK. Unmatched junction bases numbered 5, after V lost 8 bases and J lost 5 bases. The CDR3 runs 12 residues. For the CDR3, the DNA is TGTGCCAGCGTAAGGACAGGGAACGAGCAGTACTTC. It specifies CASVRTGNEQYF.

The chain links TRBV10-3 to TRBJ2-6; D call uncertain. Per germline, CDR1 ENHRY and CDR2 SYGVKD. There are 16 residues in the CDR3. The V gene lost 10 bases and the J gene lost 1 base, with 17 bases spanning the gap. CDR3 protein: CATGRLVGSGANVLTF. The CDR3 DNA follows: TGTGCCACCGGACGGCTTGTAGGATCTGGGGCCAACGTCCTGACTTTC.